The 28 T cell receptor beta chains in this list originate from one sample, sequenced in a study of CD4 T cells in relation to SARS-CoV-2 and coronaviruses. Their cognate antigens are unknown. Method: immunoSEQ multiplex PCR; TCRdb's copy keeps in-frame clones and lacks some. The table lists some 25,000 clones, more than 65% of them singletons. The unexposed donors gave CD4+ T cells in about 2010-2019, prior to COVID-19. The cells were cultured for less than twelve days before CD4+ T cells were isolated. Input material: CD4+ T cells from PBMCs, cultured in vitro. The receptors come from a human donor in good health.

V and J are TRBV19 and TRBJ2-3, with 10 bases lining up with TRBD2. Germline loops: CDR1 LNHDA, CDR2 SQIVND (reference sequence). Trimming removed 4 bases from V and 0 bases from J; junction bases left unmatched: 7. The CDR3 extends over 17 amino acids. CDR3 amino acids: CASSTSSGRTSTDTQYF. CDR3 nucleotide sequence: TGTGCCAGTAGTACCTCTAGCGGGAGAACTAGCACAGATACGCAGTATTTT.

The J gene is TRBJ2-3, the V gene TRBV2; the D is unclear. Deletions cut 5 bases from V and 4 bases from J, with 7 bases between. The CDR3 loop spans 12 amino acids. CDR1 and CDR2 from the germline V gene are SNHLY and FYNNEI. The CDR3 coding sequence is TGTGCCAGCAGTCTAGAGGCAGATACGCAGTATTTT. Protein sequence: CASSLEADTQYF.

The chain is built from TRBV27 and TRBJ1-5; perhaps TRBD1 as D (5 bases). V was trimmed by 2 bases and J by 7 bases, leaving 9 bases between them. Germline V CDR1 and CDR2: MNHEY, SMNVEV (reference sequence). This CDR3 region has 13 residues. CDR3 region: CASSLERGQPQHF. In nucleotides, the CDR3 is TGTGCCAGCAGTTTAGAAAGGGGCCAGCCCCAGCATTTT.

The chain has TRBV19 and TRBJ1-5; D possibly corresponds to TRBD1 (6 bases). V lost 5 bases and J lost 4, with 18 bases in between. Per germline, CDR1 LNHDA and CDR2 SQIVND (reference sequence). This CDR3 region has 16 residues. CDR3 nucleotide sequence: TGTGCCAGTAGTTCCATACAGGGACAAGGGAATCAGCCCCAGCATTTT. Protein product: CASSSIQGQGNQPQHF.

The genes are TRBV29-1 and TRBJ1-3; D is unclear. CDR1 and CDR2 from the germline V gene are SQVTM and ANQGSEA. The CDR3 extends over 14 amino acids. Trimming pared 3 bases from V and 0 bases from J, leaving 9 bases between. CDR3 amino acids: CSVDPVSSGNTIYF. The CDR3 nucleotides read TGCAGCGTTGACCCTGTGAGCTCTGGAAACACCATATATTTT. The full variable domain, with the rest looked up from reference TRBV29-1 and TRBJ1-3, is SAVISQKPSRDICQRGTSLTIQCQVDSQVTMMFWYRQQPGQSLTLIATANQGSEATYESGFVIDKFPISRPNLTFSTLTVSNMSPEDSSIYLCSVDPVSSGNTIYFGEGSWLTVV.

The gene calls are TRBV4-3 and TRBJ2-2; D unclear. The germline V and J ends were trimmed by 0 bases and 1 base, with 9 bases remaining between them. CDR3 length: 16 residues. Germline V gene lookup returns CDR1 LGHNA and CDR2 YSLEER. In DNA, the CDR3 is TGCGCCAGCAGCCAAGATCGGGTTGAGAACACCGGGGAGCTGTTTTTT. This encodes CASSQDRVENTGELFF.

This rearrangement joins TRBV27 to TRBJ2-7; 14 nucleotides agree with TRBD2. This CDR3 has 17 residues. The V segment lost 0 bases and the J segment 7 bases; nucleotides outside the gene matches: 8. Germline V gives CDR1 MNHEY, CDR2 SMNVEV (reference sequence). CDR3 loop: CASSLSVGTSGSGEQYF. The CDR3 DNA reads as TGTGCCAGCAGTTTATCGGTGGGGACTAGCGGGAGCGGTGAGCAGTACTTC.

The gene calls are TRBV4-2 and TRBJ1-5; D gene unclear. CDR1 and CDR2 (germline): LGHNA, YNFKEQ. The V gene lost 0 bases and the J gene lost 4 bases, with 4 bases spanning the gap. The CDR3 extends over 13 amino acids. The CDR3 protein is CASSQDSNQPQHF. The DNA of the CDR3 is TGTGCCAGCAGCCAAGACAGTAATCAGCCCCAGCATTTT.

DNA for the CDR3: TGTGCCAGCAGCTTAAAGGGAGACAAAAACATTCAGTACTTC. This translates into CASSLKGDKNIQYF. This chain connects TRBV7-8 to TRBJ2-4; the D gene is possibly TRBD2 (5 bases). Germline CDR1 SGHVS, CDR2 FQNEAQ. This CDR3 spans 14 amino acids. Trimming stripped 2 bases from V and 3 bases from J, with 8 bases between.

The J gene is TRBJ1-2, the V gene TRBV6-5, with a weak D call TRBD1 (6 bases). Germline CDR1 and CDR2: MNHEY and SVGAGI. This CDR3 is 15 amino acids long. The ends were cut back, 5 bases at V and 4 bases at J, with 17 bases in the middle. DNA of the CDR3: TGTGCCAGCAGTCTAATATTAGGGGGGACCTATGGCTACACCTTC. Translated: CASSLILGGTYGYTF.

This sequence joins TRBV2 and TRBJ2-2; 7 nucleotides align to TRBD2. The CDR3 consists of 15 residues. Germline V gives CDR1 SNHLY, CDR2 FYNNEI. V lost 6 bases, J lost 2 bases, and 6 bases stayed unmatched. CDR3 in amino acids: CASSLGLLNTGELFF. In DNA form, the CDR3 reads TGTGCCAGCAGCTTGGGACTACTAAACACCGGGGAGCTGTTTTTT.

The count of this clone is one. This chain joins TRBV7-2 and TRBJ2-1, with TRBD2 matching over 9 bases. Germline CDR1 and CDR2: SGHTA and FQGNSA. This CDR3 is 16 amino acids long. With V trimmed by 1 base and J by 4 bases, 5 bases remained unmatched. CDR3 DNA: TGTGCCAGCAGCTTAGATGTAAGCGGGGGGTACAATGAGCAGTTCTTC. This gives the protein CASSLDVSGGYNEQFF.

On this clone itself: The limits of the CDR3 on the DNA are not certain, so only TCRdb's listed CDR3 is given. The rearrangement uses TRBV30 and TRBJ1-2; the D call of TRBD1 is as the table states it, not checked on the DNA. The CDR3 comprises 13 residues, both ends counted. Germline V gives CDR1 GTSNPN, CDR2 SVGIG (reference sequence). The CDR3 loop reads CAWSVGQGILGTF.

V and J are TRBV4-1 and TRBJ1-5; D gene uncertain. From germline, CDR1 is MGHRA and CDR2 YSYEKL. The CDR3 has 14 residues. Trimming shortened V by 1 base and J by 4 bases, and 8 bases separated the two germline ends. The CDR3: CASSQGWVNQPQHF. The CDR3 DNA follows: TGCGCCAGCAGCCAAGGGTGGGTAAATCAGCCCCAGCATTTT.

The chain has TRBV5-1 and TRBJ2-5; D may be TRBD1 (5 bases). The CDR3 totals 12 residues. The germline V gene has CDR1 SGHRS and CDR2 YFSETQ. V lost 7 bases to trimming and J lost 3 bases, with 10 bases between them. The CDR3 DNA reads as TGCGCCAGCGGGGCCAACGAAGAGACCCAGTACTTC. This codes for CASGANEETQYF.

There are a few counts of this clone. The V gene is TRBV5-1, the J gene TRBJ2-2; D perhaps matches TRBD2 (5 bases). CDR1 SGHRS and CDR2 YFSETQ come from the germline V gene. Trimming shortened V by 4 bases and J by 5 bases, and 9 bases separated the two germline ends. The CDR3 spans 13 residues. The CDR3 sequence is CASSPGMTGELFF. CDR3 nucleotide sequence: TGCGCCAGCAGCCCCGGGATGACCGGGGAGCTGTTTTTT.

The chain employs TRBV2 and TRBJ2-3, with D unclear. CDR3 length: 12 amino acids. Trimming stripped 1 base from V and 4 bases from J, with 3 bases between. The germline gives CDR1 SNHLY, CDR2 FYNNEI. CDR3 coding DNA: TGTGCCAGCAGTGAAGTGGCAGATACGCAGTATTTT. It is translated as CASSEVADTQYF.

CDR3 nucleotide sequence: TGCGCCAGCAGCGTAACAGGGGGGGGAGAGACCCAGTACTTC. Protein sequence: CASSVTGGGETQYF. This chain uses TRBV5-1 with TRBJ2-5, with D possibly being TRBD1 (8 bases). V was clipped by 4 bases and J by 4 bases, with 14 bases between them. Germline values: CDR1 SGHRS, CDR2 YFSETQ. This CDR3 has 14 residues.

The CDR3 loop is CASMRWGRANEKLFF. For the CDR3, the DNA is TGTGCCAGCATGAGGTGGGGGCGGGCGAATGAAAAACTGTTTTTT. This chain joins TRBV25-1 and TRBJ1-4; D may be TRBD1 (6 bases). There are 15 residues in the CDR3. Germline CDR1 MGHDK, CDR2 SYGVNS. V shed 7 bases and J shed 5 bases, with 17 bases lying between them.

This chain connects TRBV27 to TRBJ2-5, with TRBD1 identical over 8 bases. V trimming: 8 bases; J trimming: 5 bases; junction bases outside the gene matches: 13. Germline lookup yields CDR1 MNHEY and CDR2 SMNVEV (reference sequence). CDR3 length equals 15 residues. CDR3 amino acids: CASSPGQGPWETQYF. As DNA, the CDR3 is TGTGCCAGCTCCCCTGGACAGGGACCGTGGGAGACCCAGTACTTC.

The CDR3 nucleotides are TGTGCCAGCAGCTTCGGGGTCGAGCAGTACTTC. It specifies CASSFGVEQYF. The V gene is TRBV5-4, the J gene TRBJ2-7, with D tentatively TRBD2 (5 bases). CDR1 is SGHNT and CDR2 is YYREEE in the germline V gene (reference sequence). The CDR3 contains 11 residues. V was shortened by 2 bases and J by 6 bases, with 6 bases between the two germline ends.

The chain has TRBV6-5 and TRBJ2-3; 11 nucleotides agree with TRBD2. V dropped 4 bases and J dropped 5; count of bases not matched to a gene: 8. Germline V gene lookup returns CDR1 MNHEY and CDR2 SVGAGI. The CDR3 is 16 residues long. The CDR3 DNA sequence: TGTGCCAGCAGTTCGACTAGCGGGGTTATTGTAGATACGCAGTATTTT. This gives the protein CASSSTSGVIVDTQYF.

The chain links TRBV10-2 to TRBJ1-3; the D is unclear. The CDR3 totals 12 residues. The V end was cut by 0 bases, the J end by 4 bases, with 1 base between. Germline-derived CDR1 and CDR2 are WSHSY and SAAADI. The CDR3 spells CASSESGNTIYF. The CDR3 coding sequence is TGCGCCAGCAGTGAGTCGGGAAACACCATATATTTT.

The J gene is TRBJ2-7, the V gene TRBV3-1 (or the pseudogene TRBV3-2); D not certain. Germline V gene sequence: CDR1 LGHDT, CDR2 YNNKEL (reference sequence). The CDR3 covers 12 residues. V lost 1 base and J 7 bases, leaving 8 bases between the germline ends. The CDR3 nucleotides are TGTGCCAGCAGCCAAGGACCGCGGGAGCAGTACTTC. Protein: CASSQGPREQYF.

This chain connects TRBV6-5 to TRBJ1-1; D not certain. CDR1 and CDR2 (germline): MNHEY, SVGAGI. Trimming took off 0 bases at V and 3 bases at J, with 11 bases between the two ends. The CDR3 covers 15 residues. The CDR3 here is CASSYSSQLHTEAFF. The CDR3 DNA sequence: TGTGCCAGCAGTTACTCGAGTCAACTTCACACTGAAGCTTTCTTT.

This clone came up a few times. The chain couples TRBV7-9 to TRBJ1-5; D ambiguous. Trimming left V 3 bases short and J 9 bases short, with 9 bases between. The CDR3 has 12 amino acids. Germline V lookup: CDR1 SEHNR, CDR2 FQNEAQ (reference sequence). CDR3 protein: CASSLVSGPQHF. The CDR3, as DNA: TGTGCCAGCAGCTTGGTTTCGGGGCCCCAGCATTTT.

J is TRBJ2-1 and V is TRBV7-9; D tentatively fits TRBD1 or TRBD2 (5 bases each). V shed 10 bases and J shed 9 bases, with 16 bases lying between them. The CDR3 has 12 amino acids. From germline, CDR1 is SEHNR and CDR2 FQNEAQ (reference sequence). In DNA form, the CDR3 reads TGTGCCAACGCCCCCGGGGACGGTGAGCAGTTCTTC. It encodes CANAPGDGEQFF. The full variable domain, in which reference TRBV7-9 and TRBJ2-1 provide the parts outside the CDR3, is DTGVSQNPRHKITKRGQNVTFRCDPISEHNRLYWYRQTLGQGPEFLTYFQNEAQLEKSRLLSDRFSAERPKGSFSTLEIQRTEQGDSAMYLCANAPGDGEQFFGPGTRLTVL.

V and J are TRBV5-4 and TRBJ2-6; the D gene is possibly TRBD1 (5 bases). This CDR3 contains 19 residues. Germline values: CDR1 SGHNT, CDR2 YYREEE (reference sequence). V shed 4 bases and J shed 0 bases, with 20 bases lying between them. The CDR3 nucleotides are TGTGCCAGCAGCCCGAACCGACAGAGATCTAGCTCTGGGGCCAACGTCCTGACTTTC. This codes for CASSPNRQRSSSGANVLTF.